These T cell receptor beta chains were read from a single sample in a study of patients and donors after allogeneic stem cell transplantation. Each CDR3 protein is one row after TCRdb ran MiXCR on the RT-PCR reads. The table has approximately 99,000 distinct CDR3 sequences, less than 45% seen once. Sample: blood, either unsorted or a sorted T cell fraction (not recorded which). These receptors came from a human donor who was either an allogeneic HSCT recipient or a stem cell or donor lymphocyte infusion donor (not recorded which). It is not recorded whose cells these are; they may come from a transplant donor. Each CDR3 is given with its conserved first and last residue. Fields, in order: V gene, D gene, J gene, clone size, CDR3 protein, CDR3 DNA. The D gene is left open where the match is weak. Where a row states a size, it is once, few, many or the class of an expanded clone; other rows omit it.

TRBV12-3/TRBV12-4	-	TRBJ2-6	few	CASSLRVSGANVLTF	TGTGCCAGCAGTTTAAGGGTTTCTGGGGCCAACGTCCTGACTTTC
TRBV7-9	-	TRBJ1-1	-	CASSSTILGGVVTEAFF	TGTGCCAGCAGCTCCACTATCCTGGGCGGAGTGGTCACTGAAGCTTTCTTT
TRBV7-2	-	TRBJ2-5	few	CASSFSLGRETQYF	TGTGCCAGCAGCTTTAGTTTGGGAAGGGAGACCCAGTACTTC
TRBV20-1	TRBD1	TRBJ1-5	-	CSAAGGSNQPQHF	TGCAGTGCGGCAGGGGGTAGCAATCAGCCCCAGCATTTT
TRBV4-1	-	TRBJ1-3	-	CASSQVRQSSGNTIYF	TGCGCCAGCAGCCAGGTTCGACAGAGCTCTGGAAACACCATATATTTT
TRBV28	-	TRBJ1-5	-	CASSPQVTSNQPQHF	TGTGCCAGCAGCCCACAGGTGACGAGCAATCAGCCCCAGCATTTT
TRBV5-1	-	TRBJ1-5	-	CASSLLGGSNQPQHF	TGCGCCAGCAGCTTGCTCGGAGGGAGCAATCAGCCCCAGCATTTT
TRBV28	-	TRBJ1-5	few	CASHRFGDFGQPQHF	TGTGCCAGCCACCGCTTTGGGGATTTCGGTCAGCCCCAGCATTTT
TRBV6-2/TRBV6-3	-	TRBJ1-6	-	CASSYTQKNSPLYF	TGTGCCAGCAGTTACACCCAGAAGAATTCACCCCTCTACTTT
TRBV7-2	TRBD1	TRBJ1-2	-	CASSLEMAGGIDGYTF	TGTGCCAGCAGCTTAGAGATGGCAGGGGGGATTGATGGCTACACCTTC
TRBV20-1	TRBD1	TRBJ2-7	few	CRASRGTGTYEQYF	TGCAGAGCTTCTCGCGGGACAGGGACCTACGAGCAGTACTTC
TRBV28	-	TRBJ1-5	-	CASSLYGKIYSNQPQHF	TGTGCCAGCAGTTTATATGGCAAAATTTATAGCAATCAGCCCCAGCATTTT
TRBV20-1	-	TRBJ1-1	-	CSAKRNTEAFF	TGCAGTGCTAAGAGGAACACTGAAGCTTTCTTT
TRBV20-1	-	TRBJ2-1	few	CSARVRRYNEQFF	TGCAGTGCTAGAGTGAGACGCTACAATGAGCAGTTCTTC
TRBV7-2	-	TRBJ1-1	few	CASTFMGVMNTEAFF	TGTGCCAGCACCTTTATGGGAGTCATGAACACTGAAGCTTTCTTT
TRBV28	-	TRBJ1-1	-	CASSSGGLNTEAFF	TGTGCCAGCAGTTCGGGTGGACTGAACACTGAAGCTTTCTTT
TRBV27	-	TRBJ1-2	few	CASSFFPVKTNYGYTF	TGTGCCAGCAGTTTCTTCCCAGTTAAAACTAACTATGGCTACACCTTC
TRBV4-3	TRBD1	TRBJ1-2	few	CASSQEWNRGFVYGYTF	TGCGCCAGCAGCCAAGAATGGAACAGGGGCTTTGTCTATGGCTACACCTTC
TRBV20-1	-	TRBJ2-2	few	CSARPTGRPNTGELFF	TGCAGTGCTAGACCGACAGGTCGACCAAACACCGGGGAGCTGTTTTTT
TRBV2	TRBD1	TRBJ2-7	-	CASAGTGGSYEQYF	TGTGCCAGCGCCGGGACAGGGGGCTCCTACGAGCAGTACTTC
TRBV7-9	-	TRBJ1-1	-	CASSPKNRNTEAFF	TGTGCCAGCAGCCCAAAAAACAGGAACACTGAAGCTTTCTTT
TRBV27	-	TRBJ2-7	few	CASTPRGWGAQEQYF	TGTGCCAGCACCCCCCGGGGCTGGGGGGCTCAGGAGCAGTACTTC
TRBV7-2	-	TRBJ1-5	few	CASSPHGRGSNQPQHF	TGTGCCAGCAGCCCGCATGGGAGGGGGAGCAATCAGCCCCAGCATTTT
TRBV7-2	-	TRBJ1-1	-	CASSLVSRGRMNTEAFF	TGTGCCAGCAGCTTAGTTTCCAGGGGCCGGATGAACACTGAAGCTTTCTTT